The following is a TCR beta chain sequence with its context. TCRdb independently ran MiXCR on the PCR reads; one entry per CDR3 protein. The sample includes approximately 9,000 distinct CDR3 sequences, around 30% of them seen just once. The CDR3 spans 14 residues. Trimming stripped 6 bases from V and 0 bases from J, with 10 bases between. Germline CDR1 and CDR2: WSHSY and SAAADI. This sample was taken from a study of immune characterization of retroperitoneal liposarcoma. The specimen sequenced was tumor tissue. The chain joins TRBV10-2 to TRBJ2-3; D unresolved. The TCR originated in a male donor with retroperitoneal liposarcoma. The CDR3 spells CASSADRSTDTQYF. The DNA of the CDR3 is TGCGCCAGCAGCGCGGATAGGAGCACAGATACGCAGTATTTT.